These 10 T cell receptor beta chains were sequenced from one sample in a study of T cell repertoires in cytomegalovirus infection (dated by TCRdb to the late 2010s). Sequencing used an Illumina HiSeq 1500. TCRdb applied fastp at Q25 and MiXCR to the public reads, then kept only in-frame beta chains. Every CDR3 protein is listed once, alongside the most common genes and DNA of its rows. The sample table lists some 100,000 distinct CDR3 sequences, 23% of them with a count of one. The top ten clones comprise about two fifths of the sample. Sequencing was done on a sample of CD8+ T cells from PBMCs. Source of these receptors: a human donor in good health (CMV status not recorded). Some clones in this sample may be carry-over from other donors' samples.

The genes are TRBV20-1 and TRBJ2-1, with TRBD1 identical over 7 bases. The CDR3 contains 14 residues. After removal of 6 bases from V and 2 bases from J, the junction contained 7 bases not matched to a gene. Germline lookup yields CDR1 DFQATT and CDR2 SNEGSKA (reference sequence). Here the CDR3 DNA reads TGCAGTGCCGTTGACAGGGACACCTACAATGAGCAGTTCTTC. Translating gives CSAVDRDTYNEQFF.

This chain joins TRBV28 and TRBJ1-5, with no clear D. V dropped 1 base and J dropped 11 bases, with 9 bases sitting between them. The germline CDR1 and CDR2 sequences are MDHEN and SYDVKM. The length of the CDR3 is 12 residues. The CDR3 is CASSLSLTSQHF. In DNA form, the CDR3 reads TGTGCCAGCAGTTTATCCCTGACATCCCAGCATTTT.

The CDR3 spells CASSFQGSSYNEQFF. Written as DNA, the CDR3 is TGTGCCAGCAGCTTCCAAGGGAGCTCCTACAATGAGCAGTTCTTC. The chain recombines TRBV5-4 with TRBJ2-1; weak D call: TRBD2 (5 bases). Per the germline V gene, CDR1 is SGHNT and CDR2 is YYREEE (reference sequence). The CDR3 has 15 amino acids. Trimming cost V 2 bases and J 0 bases, with 9 bases left between them.

The chain uses TRBV19 and TRBJ2-6; D is tentatively TRBD1 or TRBD2 (6 bases each). This CDR3 has 16 residues. V shed 7 bases and J shed 3 bases, with 16 bases lying between them. Germline-derived CDR1 and CDR2 are LNHDA and SQIVND (reference sequence). The CDR3 here is CASKHGGTNGANVLTF. The CDR3 DNA is TGTGCCAGTAAGCACGGGGGCACTAATGGGGCCAACGTCCTGACTTTC.

The chain is built from TRBV12-3 or TRBV12-4 and TRBJ2-1; 7 nucleotides align to TRBD1. The CDR3 spans 16 residues. V shed 2 bases, J shed 4 bases, and the junction held 8 bases outside the gene matches. The CDR3 DNA reads TGTGCCAGCAGTTTATTTTCAGGGGACAGATACAATGAGCAGTTCTTC. Translation gives CASSLFSGDRYNEQFF.

V gene TRBV25-1 combines with J gene TRBJ2-5; 9 nucleotides match TRBD1. The length of the CDR3 is 15 residues. V lost 2 bases, J lost 3 bases, and 4 bases stayed unmatched. Per the germline V gene, CDR1 is MGHDK and CDR2 is SYGVNS. Here the CDR3 DNA reads TGTGCCAGCAGTGAAACCGGGACAGGGAAAGAGACCCAGTACTTC. It specifies CASSETGTGKETQYF.

CDR3 region: CASSLPGQGNYGYTF. CDR3 in DNA: TGTGCCAGCAGCTTACCGGGACAGGGAAACTATGGCTACACCTTC. The chain joins TRBV7-9 to TRBJ1-2, with 9 bases identical to TRBD1. V trimming: 2 bases; J trimming: 2 bases; junction bases outside the gene matches: 3. This CDR3 comprises 15 residues. CDR1 is SEHNR and CDR2 is FQNEAQ in the germline V gene (reference sequence).

V usage is TRBV4-3 and J usage is TRBJ2-7, with D perhaps given as TRBD1 or TRBD2 (6 bases each). Trimming cost V 0 bases and J 4 bases, with 13 bases left between them. CDR1 and CDR2 from the germline V gene are LGHNA and YSLEER. The CDR3 spans 15 residues. The CDR3 spells CASSQEWGARYEQYF. CDR3 bases: TGCGCCAGCAGCCAAGAGTGGGGGGCGCGGTACGAGCAGTACTTC.

The genes are TRBV6-5 and TRBJ2-5; unclear D gene. V lost 0 bases and J 2 bases, leaving 7 bases between the germline ends. In germline, CDR1 is MNHEY, CDR2 SVGAGI. The CDR3 contains 14 residues. CDR3 sequence: CASSYSAGQETQYF. The CDR3 region has the DNA TGTGCCAGCAGTTACTCTGCAGGACAAGAGACCCAGTACTTC.

This clonotype was counted between two and nine times. The V call is TRBV19, the J call TRBJ2-4; 7 nucleotides agree with TRBD2. J lost 1 base, V lost 5 bases, and 11 bases had no gene match. Germline V lookup: CDR1 LNHDA, CDR2 SQIVND (reference sequence). The CDR3 has 17 amino acids. This CDR3 reads CASSGAGYSGAKNIQYF. CDR3 bases: TGTGCCAGTAGTGGCGCAGGTTATAGCGGGGCCAAAAACATTCAGTACTTC.